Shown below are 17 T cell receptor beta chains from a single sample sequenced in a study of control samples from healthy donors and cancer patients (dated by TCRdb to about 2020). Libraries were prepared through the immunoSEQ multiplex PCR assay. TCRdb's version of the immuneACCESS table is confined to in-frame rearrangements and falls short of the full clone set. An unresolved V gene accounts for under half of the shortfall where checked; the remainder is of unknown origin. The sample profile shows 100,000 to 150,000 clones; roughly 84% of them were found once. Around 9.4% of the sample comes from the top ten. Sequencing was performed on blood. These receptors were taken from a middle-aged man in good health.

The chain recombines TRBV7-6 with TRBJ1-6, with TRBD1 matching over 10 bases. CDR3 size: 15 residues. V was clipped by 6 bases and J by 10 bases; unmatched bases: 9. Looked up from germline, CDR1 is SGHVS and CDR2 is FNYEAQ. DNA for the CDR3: TGTGCCAGCAGTCAAGGGGACAGGGGAGGATCACCCCTCCACTTT. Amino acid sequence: CASSQGDRGGSPLHF.

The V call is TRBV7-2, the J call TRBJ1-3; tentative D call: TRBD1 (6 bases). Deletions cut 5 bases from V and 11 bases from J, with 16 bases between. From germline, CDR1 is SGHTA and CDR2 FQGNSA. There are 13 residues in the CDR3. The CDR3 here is CASSPWSAGAIYF. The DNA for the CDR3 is TGTGCCAGCAGCCCCTGGTCCGCAGGGGCCATATATTTT.

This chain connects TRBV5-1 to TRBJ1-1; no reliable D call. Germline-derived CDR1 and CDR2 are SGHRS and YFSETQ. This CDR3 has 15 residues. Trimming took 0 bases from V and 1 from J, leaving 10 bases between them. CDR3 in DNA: TGCGCCAGCAGCTTGGATTGGATGGGGAACACTGAAGCTTTCTTT. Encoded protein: CASSLDWMGNTEAFF. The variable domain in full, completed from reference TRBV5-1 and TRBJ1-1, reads KAGVTQTPRYLIKTRGQQVTLSCSPISGHRSVSWYQQTPGQGLQFLFEYFSETQRNKGNFPGRFSGRQFSNSRSEMNVSTLELGDSALYLCASSLDWMGNTEAFFGQGTRLTVV.

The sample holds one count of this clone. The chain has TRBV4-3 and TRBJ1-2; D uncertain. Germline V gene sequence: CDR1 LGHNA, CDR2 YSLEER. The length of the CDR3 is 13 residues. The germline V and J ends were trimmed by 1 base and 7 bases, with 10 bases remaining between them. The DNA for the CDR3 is TGCGCCAGCAGCCAAGCCTCGACGAGTGGCTACACCTTC. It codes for CASSQASTSGYTF.

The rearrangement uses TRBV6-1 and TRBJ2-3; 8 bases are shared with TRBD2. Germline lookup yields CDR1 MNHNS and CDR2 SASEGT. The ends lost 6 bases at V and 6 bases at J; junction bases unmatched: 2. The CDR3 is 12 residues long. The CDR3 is CASSSGGDTQYF. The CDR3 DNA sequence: TGTGCCAGCAGCTCGGGGGGGGATACGCAGTATTTT.

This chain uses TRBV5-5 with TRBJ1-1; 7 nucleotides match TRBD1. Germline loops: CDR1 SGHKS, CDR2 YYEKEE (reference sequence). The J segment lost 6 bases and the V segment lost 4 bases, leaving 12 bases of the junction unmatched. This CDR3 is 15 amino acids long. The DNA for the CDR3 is TGTGCCAGCAGCGGAGAGACAGGGAGAGTGCCTGAAGCTTTCTTT. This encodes CASSGETGRVPEAFF. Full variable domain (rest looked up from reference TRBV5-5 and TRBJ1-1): DAGVTQSPTHLIKTRGQQVTLRCSPISGHKSVSWYQQVLGQGPQFIFQYYEKEERGRGNFPDRFSARQFPNYSSELNVNALLLGDSALYLCASSGETGRVPEAFFGQGTRLTVV.

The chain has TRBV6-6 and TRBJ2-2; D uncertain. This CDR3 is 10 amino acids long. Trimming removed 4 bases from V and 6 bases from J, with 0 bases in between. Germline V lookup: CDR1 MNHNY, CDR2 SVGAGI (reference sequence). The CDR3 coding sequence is TGTGCCAGCAGTTCCGGGGAGCTGTTTTTT. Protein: CASSSGELFF.

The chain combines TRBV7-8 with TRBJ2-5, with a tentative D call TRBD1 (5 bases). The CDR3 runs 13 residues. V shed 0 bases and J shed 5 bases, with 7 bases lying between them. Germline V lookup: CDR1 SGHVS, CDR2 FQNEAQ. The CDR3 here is CASSLAPGETQYF. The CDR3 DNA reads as TGTGCCAGCAGCTTAGCGCCAGGGGAGACCCAGTACTTC.

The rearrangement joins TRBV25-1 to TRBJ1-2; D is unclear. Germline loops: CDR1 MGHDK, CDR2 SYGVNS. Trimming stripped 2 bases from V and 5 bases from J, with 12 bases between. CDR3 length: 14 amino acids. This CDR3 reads CASSERGPRYGYTF. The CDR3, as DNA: TGTGCCAGCAGTGAACGCGGGCCTCGGTATGGCTACACCTTC.

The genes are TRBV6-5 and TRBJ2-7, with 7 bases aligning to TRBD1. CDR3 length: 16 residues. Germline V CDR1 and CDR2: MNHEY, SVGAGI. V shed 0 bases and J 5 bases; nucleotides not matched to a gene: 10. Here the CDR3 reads CASSYSPLGGLDEQYF. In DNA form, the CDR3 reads TGTGCCAGCAGTTACTCTCCCTTAGGGGGCCTTGACGAGCAGTACTTC.

Here the CDR3 reads CASSQDLQASGGYEQYF. Written as DNA, the CDR3 is TGCGCCAGCAGCCAAGATCTACAGGCTAGCGGGGGCTACGAGCAGTACTTC. The J gene is TRBJ2-7, the V gene TRBV4-3, with 10 positions matching TRBD2. Germline values: CDR1 LGHNA, CDR2 YSLEER. With 0 bases clipped from V and 3 bases from J, the junction kept 8 bases outside the gene matches. This CDR3 spans 17 amino acids.

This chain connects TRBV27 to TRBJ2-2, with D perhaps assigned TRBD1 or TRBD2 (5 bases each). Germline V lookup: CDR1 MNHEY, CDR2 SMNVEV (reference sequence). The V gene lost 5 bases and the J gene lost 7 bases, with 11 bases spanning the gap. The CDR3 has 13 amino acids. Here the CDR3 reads CASSLTGRGELFF. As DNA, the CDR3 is TGTGCCAGCAGTCTAACGGGGCGCGGGGAGCTGTTTTTT.

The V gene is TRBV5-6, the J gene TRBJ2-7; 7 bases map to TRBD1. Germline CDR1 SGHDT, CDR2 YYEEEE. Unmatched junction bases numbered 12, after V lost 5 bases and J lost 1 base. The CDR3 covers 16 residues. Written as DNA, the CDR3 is TGTGCCAGCAGGTTGACCGGGACACAGGGGTCCTACGAGCAGTACTTC. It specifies CASRLTGTQGSYEQYF.

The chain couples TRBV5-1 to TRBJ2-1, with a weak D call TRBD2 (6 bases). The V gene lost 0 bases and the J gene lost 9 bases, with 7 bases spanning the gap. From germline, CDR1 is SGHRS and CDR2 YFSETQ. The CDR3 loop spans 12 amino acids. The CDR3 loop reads CASSLVGGEQFF. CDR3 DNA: TGCGCCAGCAGCTTGGTGGGGGGTGAGCAGTTCTTC.

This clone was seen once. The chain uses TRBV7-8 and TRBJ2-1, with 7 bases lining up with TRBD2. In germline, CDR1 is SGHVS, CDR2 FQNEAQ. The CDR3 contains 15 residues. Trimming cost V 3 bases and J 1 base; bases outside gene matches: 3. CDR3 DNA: TGTGCCAGCAGCTTCGGCGGGGGATCCTACAATGAGCAGTTCTTC. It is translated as CASSFGGGSYNEQFF.

Written as DNA, the CDR3 is TGTGCCAGCAGCGAGGGAGGCGAGACCCAGTACTTC. Its protein is CASSEGGETQYF. The chain links TRBV7-8 to TRBJ2-5; a weak D match, TRBD2 (6 bases). The CDR3 length is 12 residues. The V gene's germline CDR1 is SGHVS and CDR2 FQNEAQ. The germline V and J ends were trimmed by 5 bases and 5 bases, with 9 bases remaining between them.

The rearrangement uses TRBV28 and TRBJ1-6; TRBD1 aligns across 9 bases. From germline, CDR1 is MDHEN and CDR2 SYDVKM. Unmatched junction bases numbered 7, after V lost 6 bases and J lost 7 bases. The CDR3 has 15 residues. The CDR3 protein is CASSSVGQGNSPLHF. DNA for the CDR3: TGTGCCAGCAGCTCTGTAGGACAGGGGAATTCACCCCTCCACTTT.